These 22 T cell receptor beta chains originate from one sample sequenced in a study of T cells after yellow fever vaccination. TCRdb redid the calling of the 5' RACE reads with MiXCR, one entry per CDR3 protein. Of around 40,000 distinct CDR3 sequences in the sample, roughly 7% were seen once. The input for sequencing was CD8+ T cells not binding an NS4B(214-222) dextramer, sorted from PBMCs, taken 45 days after the yellow fever booster vaccination. The receptors were sampled from a man aged 25-40 years who received the YFV17D yellow fever vaccine.

This clonotype was detected many times. V gene TRBV5-1 combines with J gene TRBJ1-1, with D perhaps TRBD1 (6 bases). CDR1 and CDR2 (germline): SGHRS, YFSETQ. Deletions cut 7 bases from V and 4 bases from J, with 14 bases between. This CDR3 region has 13 residues. The CDR3 spells CASGPGGATEAFF. The CDR3 region has the DNA TGCGCCAGCGGGCCCGGGGGGGCCACTGAAGCTTTCTTT.

This clonotype was detected many times. The chain recombines TRBV10-3 with TRBJ2-3, with no clear D. V was shortened by 6 bases and J by 6 bases, with 10 bases between the two germline ends. The CDR3 is made up of 12 amino acids. Germline assignment: CDR1 ENHRY and CDR2 SYGVKD. CDR3 residues: CAIREGKDTQYF. In DNA, the CDR3 is TGTGCCATCAGGGAAGGGAAGGATACGCAGTATTTT.

This clonotype was recorded at least ten times. The rearrangement links TRBV7-8 to TRBJ2-7; 9 bases align to TRBD2. The CDR3 is made up of 11 amino acids. Per germline, CDR1 SGHVS and CDR2 FQNEAQ. Germline trimming cut 9 bases from V and 7 bases from J; bases unmatched to any gene: 4. The CDR3 DNA reads as TGTGCCAGTCTAGCGGGATCAGAGCAGTACTTC. Its protein product is CASLAGSEQYF.

As to this clonotype: This may stem from a read error, because a much larger clone lies one nucleotide away. The chain recombines TRBV28 with TRBJ2-5, with D possibly being TRBD1 or TRBD2 (5 bases each). CDR3 length: 14 residues. Germline lookup yields CDR1 MDHEN and CDR2 SYDVKM. The V end lost 6 bases, the J end lost 5 bases, and 16 bases lay between the germline ends. This chain's CDR3 is CASRALGGLETQYF. CDR3 nucleotides: TGTGCCAGCAGGGCGCTTGGGGGATTGGAGACCCAGTACTTC.

About this clonotype: A read error may explain this, as a much larger clone is one base away. This chain connects TRBV3-1 to TRBJ2-7, with TRBD2 matching over 9 bases. This CDR3 comprises 16 residues. The V and J ends lost 0 bases and 3 bases, in that order; junction bases with no gene match: 6. Germline CDR1 is LGHDT and CDR2 is YNNKEL (reference sequence). The CDR3 DNA sequence: TGTGCCAGCAGCCAAGAGCTGGTGACTAGCGGCTACGAGCAGTACTTC. It encodes CASSQELVTSGYEQYF.

In its sample, this clonotype was seen many times. V is TRBV11-2 and J is TRBJ2-7, with TRBD2 as a possible D gene (5 bases). Germline assignment: CDR1 SGHAT and CDR2 FQNNGV. This CDR3 has 14 amino acids. V gave up 5 bases and J gave up 6 bases, with 17 bases separating them. CDR3 protein: CASSPGSGTSEQYF. The CDR3 bases are TGTGCCAGCAGCCCCGGCAGCGGTACGAGCGAGCAGTACTTC.

This clonotype was picked up many times. The V call is TRBV7-6, the J call TRBJ2-3; TRBD2 is a possible D gene (6 bases). Germline V lookup: CDR1 SGHVS, CDR2 FNYEAQ. The V end lost 5 bases, the J end lost 3 bases, and 15 bases lay between the germline ends. This CDR3 region has 15 residues. CDR3 amino acids: CASSRTGEETDTQYF. The CDR3 DNA reads TGTGCCAGCAGCCGGACGGGAGAGGAAACAGATACGCAGTATTTT.

This clonotype was recorded at least ten times. This sequence joins TRBV6-4 and TRBJ2-1; TRBD2 might be the D (6 bases). With 4 bases removed from V and 4 bases from J, the gap between germline ends came to 8 bases. CDR3 length equals 13 residues. In germline, CDR1 is MRHNA, CDR2 SNTAGT. In nucleotides, the CDR3 is TGTGCCAGCAGTGCTAGCGTTTACAATGAGCAGTTCTTC. Its protein product is CASSASVYNEQFF.

This clonotype was observed many times. The chain carries TRBV7-6 and TRBJ2-3, with no clear D. The V end lost 5 bases, the J end lost 2 bases, and 5 bases lay between the germline ends. Per the germline V gene, CDR1 is SGHVS and CDR2 is FNYEAQ. This CDR3 has 12 residues. The CDR3, as DNA: TGTGCCAGCAGCCATATCACAGATACGCAGTATTTT. Translation: CASSHITDTQYF.

This clonotype was observed a handful of times. The J gene is TRBJ2-2, the V gene TRBV6-1, with 9 bases aligning to TRBD1. J lost 8 bases, V lost 6 bases, and 10 bases had no gene match. The CDR3 runs to 15 residues. From germline, CDR1 is MNHNS and CDR2 SASEGT. CDR3 bases: TGTGCCAGCAGAGGAAACAGGGGGCTGGATGGGGAGCTGTTTTTT. Translated: CASRGNRGLDGELFF.

In this sample, this clonotype turned up many times. J is TRBJ2-1 and V is TRBV5-4; 8 bases map to TRBD2. The trim removed 5 bases at V and 2 bases at J, leaving 9 bases unmatched. The CDR3 contains 16 residues. The germline gives CDR1 SGHNT, CDR2 YYREEE (reference sequence). In DNA form, the CDR3 reads TGTGCCAGCAGACCTCAGCGGGAGAGAACCTACAATGAGCAGTTCTTC. Its translation: CASRPQRERTYNEQFF.

This clonotype was observed many times. The rearrangement links TRBV7-8 to TRBJ2-3; no firm D call. CDR1 is SGHVS and CDR2 is FQNEAQ in the germline V gene. The CDR3 has 14 residues. Trimming shortened V by 7 bases and J by 6 bases, and 17 bases separated the two germline ends. This CDR3 reads CASKEQWSSDTQYF. The CDR3 coding sequence is TGTGCCAGCAAGGAACAGTGGAGTAGTGATACGCAGTATTTT.

The chain employs TRBV10-2 and TRBJ1-5; D is uncertain. The CDR3 is 14 amino acids. V gave up 3 bases and J gave up 9 bases, with 15 bases separating them. The germline gives CDR1 WSHSY, CDR2 SAAADI. The CDR3 sequence is CASSEGSGRGPQHF. DNA for the CDR3: TGCGCCAGCAGTGAAGGGTCTGGGAGAGGGCCCCAGCATTTT.

With respect to this clonotype: A much larger clone is a single base away; this may be a read error. The chain couples TRBV5-1 to TRBJ2-7; TRBD1 aligns across 8 bases. J was trimmed by 4 bases and V by 3 bases; bases with no gene match: 9. Germline CDR1 SGHRS, CDR2 YFSETQ. This CDR3 comprises 15 residues. The chain's CDR3 is CASSYPGQGMYEQYF. The CDR3 DNA reads as TGCGCCAGCAGCTACCCAGGACAGGGAATGTACGAGCAGTACTTC.

The chain has TRBV27 and TRBJ2-7, with 10 bases that match TRBD2. This CDR3 is built from 17 residues. Germline CDR1 and CDR2: MNHEY and SMNVEV (reference sequence). The ends lost 3 bases at V and 3 bases at J; junction bases unmatched: 11. Here the CDR3 reads CASSFFAPSGSHYEQYF. The DNA of the CDR3 is TGTGCCAGCAGTTTCTTCGCCCCTAGCGGGAGCCACTACGAGCAGTACTTC.

As for this clonotype: A much bigger clone sits one base away, suggesting this may be a read error. The genes are TRBV29-1 and TRBJ2-3; TRBD2 is a possible D gene (5 bases). The V end was cut by 1 base, the J end by 14 bases, with 13 bases between. Per germline, CDR1 SQVTM and CDR2 ANQGSEA. This CDR3 has 11 residues. In nucleotides, the CDR3 is TGCAGCGTTGAAGCCGGGGTTGGCGCGTATTTT. It codes for CSVEAGVGAYF.

For this clonotype: Possible read error: a much larger clone is one base away. The genes are TRBV20-1 and TRBJ2-7; no clear D gene. The CDR3 covers 12 residues. Looked up from germline, CDR1 is DFQATT and CDR2 is SNEGSKA (reference sequence). Trimming cost V 5 bases and J 2 bases, with 10 bases left between them. The CDR3 spells CSAQTGTYEQYF. The CDR3 nucleotides are TGCAGTGCTCAAACTGGGACCTACGAGCAGTACTTC.

This clonotype was seen only a few times. The rearrangement links TRBV14 to TRBJ2-1, with 8 bases identical to TRBD2. The ends lost 4 bases at V and 5 bases at J; junction bases unmatched: 13. The germline CDR1 and CDR2 sequences are SGHDN and FVKESK. This CDR3 is 17 amino acids long. CDR3 region: CASSPRMGERENNEQFF. Here the CDR3 DNA reads TGTGCCAGCAGCCCAAGGATGGGAGAGCGGGAGAACAATGAGCAGTTCTTC.

This clonotype has a count of ten or more. V and J are TRBV6-1 and TRBJ2-5, with 10 positions matching TRBD2. The germline V gene encodes CDR1 MNHNS and CDR2 SASEGT. J lost 5 bases, V lost 5 bases, and 8 bases had no gene match. The CDR3 contains 15 residues. CDR3 sequence reads: CASSRAGGTGETQYF. In DNA form, the CDR3 reads TGTGCCAGCAGTAGAGCGGGAGGGACCGGGGAGACCCAGTACTTC.

This clonotype was counted ten times or more. This sequence joins TRBV28 and TRBJ2-3; D remains unclear. CDR1 is MDHEN and CDR2 is SYDVKM in the germline V gene. V lost 3 bases and J 6 bases, leaving 13 bases between the germline ends. This CDR3 comprises 14 residues. CDR3 protein: CASSLPHVADTQYF. The DNA for the CDR3 is TGTGCCAGCAGTTTGCCCCACGTAGCTGATACGCAGTATTTT.

This clonotype was recorded a few times. The V gene is TRBV9, the J gene TRBJ2-3, with 11 bases lining up with TRBD2. The J segment lost 0 bases and the V segment lost 1 base, leaving 1 base of the junction unmatched. The CDR3 sequence is 16 residues long. Germline CDR1 is SGDLS and CDR2 is YYNGEE. The CDR3 is CASSVTSGRSTDTQYF. CDR3 coding DNA: TGTGCCAGCAGCGTAACTAGCGGGAGAAGCACAGATACGCAGTATTTT.

This clonotype was detected ten times or more. The rearrangement links TRBV12-3 or TRBV12-4 to TRBJ1-4, with D perhaps matching TRBD1 (6 bases). Trimming removed 5 bases from V and 4 bases from J, with 11 bases in between. This CDR3 has 14 amino acids. Here the CDR3 reads CASSQTGFNEKLFF. In DNA form, the CDR3 reads TGTGCCAGCAGTCAAACAGGGTTTAATGAAAAACTGTTTTTT.